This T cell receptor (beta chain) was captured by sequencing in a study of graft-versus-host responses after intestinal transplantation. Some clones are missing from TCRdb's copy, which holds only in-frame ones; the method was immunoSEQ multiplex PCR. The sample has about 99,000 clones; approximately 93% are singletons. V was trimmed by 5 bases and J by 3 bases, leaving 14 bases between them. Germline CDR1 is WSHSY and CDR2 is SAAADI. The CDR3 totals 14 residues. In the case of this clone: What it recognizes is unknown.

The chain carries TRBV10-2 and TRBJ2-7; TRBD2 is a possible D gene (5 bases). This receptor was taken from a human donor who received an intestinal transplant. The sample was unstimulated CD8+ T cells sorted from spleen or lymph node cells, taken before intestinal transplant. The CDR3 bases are TGCGCCAGCAGTCCAACGGACGGAGGCTACGAGCAGTACTTC. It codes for CASSPTDGGYEQYF.